This record concerns one T cell receptor beta chain sequence. The antigen is undetermined. Sequencing of DNA taken from cultured CD4+ T cells relied on the Oncomine TCR Beta short-read assay. TCRdb re-derived calls from the PCR reads in MiXCR, one entry per CDR3 protein. Among tens of thousands of distinct CDR3 sequences, 64% were seen once, and the ten largest hold 4% to 5.5%. This specimen belongs to a study of vaccination and CD4 T cells after COVID-19. Study information: Under 10 convalescent patients had mild and one had severe PCR-confirmed SARS-CoV-2 disease.

Treatment noted: approximately nine-day PBMC culture with coronavirus spike peptide pools or control peptides (ViraFEST assay). ViraFEST enlarged antigen-specific T cell populations with peptide pools and afterwards sequenced TCRs. V lost 5 bases to trimming and J lost 5 bases, with 13 bases between them. The CDR3 spans 14 residues. From germline, CDR1 is SGHTA and CDR2 FQGNSA. The chain combines TRBV7-2 with TRBJ1-5, with D tentatively TRBD1 (6 bases). What was sequenced was CD4+ T cells from blood, cultured in vitro. The clonotype comes from a human donor who had recovered from COVID-19. The CDR3 loop is CASSPQTGYQPQHF. The CDR3 nucleotides read TGTGCCAGCAGCCCTCAAACAGGGTATCAGCCCCAGCATTTT.